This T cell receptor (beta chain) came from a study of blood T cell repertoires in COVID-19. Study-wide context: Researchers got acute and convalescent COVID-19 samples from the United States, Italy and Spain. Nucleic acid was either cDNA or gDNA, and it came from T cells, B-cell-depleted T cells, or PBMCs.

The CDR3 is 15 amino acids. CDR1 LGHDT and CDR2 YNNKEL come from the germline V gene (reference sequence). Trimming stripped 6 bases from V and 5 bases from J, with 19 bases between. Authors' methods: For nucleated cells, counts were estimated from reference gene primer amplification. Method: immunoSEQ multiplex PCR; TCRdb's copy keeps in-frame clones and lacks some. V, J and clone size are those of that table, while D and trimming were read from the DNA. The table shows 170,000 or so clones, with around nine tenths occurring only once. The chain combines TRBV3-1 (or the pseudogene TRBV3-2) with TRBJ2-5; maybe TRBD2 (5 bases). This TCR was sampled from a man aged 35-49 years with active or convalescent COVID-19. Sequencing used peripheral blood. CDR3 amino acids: CASSPKVRDSETQYF. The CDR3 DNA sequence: TGTGCCAGCAGTCCAAAGGTTCGGGATTCGGAGACCCAGTACTTC.